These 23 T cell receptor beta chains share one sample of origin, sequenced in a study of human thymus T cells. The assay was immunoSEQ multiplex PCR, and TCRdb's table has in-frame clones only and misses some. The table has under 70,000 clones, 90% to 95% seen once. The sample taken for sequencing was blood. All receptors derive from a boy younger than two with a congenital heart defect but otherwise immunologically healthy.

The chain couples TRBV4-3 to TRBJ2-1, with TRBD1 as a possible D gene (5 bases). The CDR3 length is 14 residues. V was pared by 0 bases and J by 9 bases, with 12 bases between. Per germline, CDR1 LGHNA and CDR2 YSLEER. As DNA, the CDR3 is TGCGCCAGCAGCCAAGAAGGGGCGAGAGGTGAGCAGTTCTTC. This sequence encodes CASSQEGARGEQFF.

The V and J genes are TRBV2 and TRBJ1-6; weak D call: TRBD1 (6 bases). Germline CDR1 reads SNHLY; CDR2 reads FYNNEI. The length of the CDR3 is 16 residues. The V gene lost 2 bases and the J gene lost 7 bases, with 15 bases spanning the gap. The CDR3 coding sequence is TGTGCCAGCAGTGAAAGGGGGGCGCTTTTAAATTCACCCCTCCACTTT. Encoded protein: CASSERGALLNSPLHF.

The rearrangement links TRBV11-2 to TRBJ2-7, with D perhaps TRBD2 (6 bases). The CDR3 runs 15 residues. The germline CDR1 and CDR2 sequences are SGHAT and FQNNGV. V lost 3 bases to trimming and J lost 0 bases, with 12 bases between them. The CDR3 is CASSFGGSLSYEQYF. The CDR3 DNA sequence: TGTGCCAGCAGCTTTGGGGGGTCCCTCTCCTACGAGCAGTACTTC. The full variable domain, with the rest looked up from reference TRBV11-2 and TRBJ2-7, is EAGVAQSPRYKIIEKRQSVAFWCNPISGHATLYWYQQILGQGPKLLIQFQNNGVVDDSQLPKDRFSAERLKGVDSTLKIQPAKLEDSAVYLCASSFGGSLSYEQYFGPGTRLTVT.

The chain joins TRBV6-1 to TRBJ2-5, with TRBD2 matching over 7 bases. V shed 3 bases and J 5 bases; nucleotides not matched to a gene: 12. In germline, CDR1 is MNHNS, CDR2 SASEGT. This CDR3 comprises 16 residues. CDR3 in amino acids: CASSEGGVAIGETQYF. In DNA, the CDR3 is TGTGCCAGCAGTGAGGGGGGGGTAGCGATTGGGGAGACCCAGTACTTC.

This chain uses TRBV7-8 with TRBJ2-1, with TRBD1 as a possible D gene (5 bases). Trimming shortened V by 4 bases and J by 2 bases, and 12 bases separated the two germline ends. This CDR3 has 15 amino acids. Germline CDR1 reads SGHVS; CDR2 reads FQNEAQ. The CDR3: CASSWTSGPYNEQFF. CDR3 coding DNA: TGTGCCAGCAGCTGGACCTCAGGGCCCTACAATGAGCAGTTCTTC.

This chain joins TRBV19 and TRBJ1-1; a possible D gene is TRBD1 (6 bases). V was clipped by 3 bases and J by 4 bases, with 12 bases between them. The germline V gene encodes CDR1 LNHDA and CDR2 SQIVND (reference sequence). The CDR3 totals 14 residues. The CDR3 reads CASSIQGWSTEAFF. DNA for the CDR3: TGTGCCAGTAGTATCCAGGGGTGGAGCACTGAAGCTTTCTTT.

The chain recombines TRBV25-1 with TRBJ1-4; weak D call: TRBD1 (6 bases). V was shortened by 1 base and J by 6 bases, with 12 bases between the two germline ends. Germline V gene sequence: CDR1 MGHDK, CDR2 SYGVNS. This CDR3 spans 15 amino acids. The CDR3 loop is CASSELGGGDEKLFF. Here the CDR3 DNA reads TGTGCCAGCAGTGAATTAGGGGGGGGAGATGAAAAACTGTTTTTT.

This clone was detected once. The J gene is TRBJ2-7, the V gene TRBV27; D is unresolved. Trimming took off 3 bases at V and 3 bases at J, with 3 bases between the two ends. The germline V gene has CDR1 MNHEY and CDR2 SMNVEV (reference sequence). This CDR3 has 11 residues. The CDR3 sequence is CASSFGYEQYF. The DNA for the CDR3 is TGTGCCAGCAGTTTCGGCTACGAGCAGTACTTC.

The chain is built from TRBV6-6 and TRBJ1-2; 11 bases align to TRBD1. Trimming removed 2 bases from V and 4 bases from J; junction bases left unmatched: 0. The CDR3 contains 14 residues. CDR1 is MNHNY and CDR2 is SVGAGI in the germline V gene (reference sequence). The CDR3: CASSYGTGGYGYTF. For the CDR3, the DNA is TGTGCCAGCAGTTACGGGACAGGGGGCTATGGCTACACCTTC.

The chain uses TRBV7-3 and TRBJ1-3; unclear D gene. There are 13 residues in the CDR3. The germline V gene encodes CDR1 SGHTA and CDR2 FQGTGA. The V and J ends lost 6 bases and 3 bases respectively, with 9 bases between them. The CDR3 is CASRPQHGNTIYF. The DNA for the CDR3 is TGTGCCAGCAGGCCACAGCATGGAAACACCATATATTTT. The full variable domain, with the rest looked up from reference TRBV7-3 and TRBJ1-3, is GAGVSQTPSNKVTEKGKYVELRCDPISGHTALYWYRQSLGQGPEFLIYFQGTGAADDSGLPNDRFFAVRPEGSVSTLKIQRTERGDSAVYLCASRPQHGNTIYFGEGSWLTVV.

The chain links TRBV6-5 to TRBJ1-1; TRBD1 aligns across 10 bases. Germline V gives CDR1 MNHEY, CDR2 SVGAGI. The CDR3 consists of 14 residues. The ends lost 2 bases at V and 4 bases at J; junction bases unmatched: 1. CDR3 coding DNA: TGTGCCAGCAGTTACGGGGACAGGGGCACTGAAGCTTTCTTT. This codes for CASSYGDRGTEAFF.

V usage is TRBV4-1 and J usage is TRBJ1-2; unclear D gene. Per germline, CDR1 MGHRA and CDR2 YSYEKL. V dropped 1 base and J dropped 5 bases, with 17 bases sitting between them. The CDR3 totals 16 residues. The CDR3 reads CASSQVVLGIPYGYTF. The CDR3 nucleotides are TGCGCCAGCAGCCAAGTGGTTTTAGGAATTCCTTATGGCTACACCTTC.

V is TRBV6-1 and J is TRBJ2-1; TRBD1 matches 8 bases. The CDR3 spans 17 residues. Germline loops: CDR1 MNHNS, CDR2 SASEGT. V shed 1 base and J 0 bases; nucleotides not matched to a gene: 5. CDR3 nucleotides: TGTGCCAGCAGTGAAGTTCGCAGGGGGCGCTCCTACAATGAGCAGTTCTTC. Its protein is CASSEVRRGRSYNEQFF.

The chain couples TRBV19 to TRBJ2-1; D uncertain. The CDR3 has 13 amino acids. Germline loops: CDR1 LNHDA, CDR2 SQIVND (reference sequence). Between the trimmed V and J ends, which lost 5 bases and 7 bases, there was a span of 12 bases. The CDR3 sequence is CASSSIMGNEQFF. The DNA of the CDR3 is TGTGCCAGTAGTTCGATTATGGGGAATGAGCAGTTCTTC.

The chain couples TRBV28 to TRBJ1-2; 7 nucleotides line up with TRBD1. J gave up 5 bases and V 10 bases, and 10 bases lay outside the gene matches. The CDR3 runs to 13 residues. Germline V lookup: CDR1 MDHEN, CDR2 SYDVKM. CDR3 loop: CATRTGVAYGYTF. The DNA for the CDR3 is TGTGCCACCCGGACAGGAGTGGCATATGGCTACACCTTC.

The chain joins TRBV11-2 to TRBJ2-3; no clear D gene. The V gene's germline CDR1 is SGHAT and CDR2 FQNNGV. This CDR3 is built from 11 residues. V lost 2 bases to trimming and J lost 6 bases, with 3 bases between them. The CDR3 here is CASSLLDTQYF. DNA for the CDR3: TGTGCCAGCAGCTTATTGGATACGCAGTATTTT. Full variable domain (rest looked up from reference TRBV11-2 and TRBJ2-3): EAGVAQSPRYKIIEKRQSVAFWCNPISGHATLYWYQQILGQGPKLLIQFQNNGVVDDSQLPKDRFSAERLKGVDSTLKIQPAKLEDSAVYLCASSLLDTQYFGPGTRLTVL.

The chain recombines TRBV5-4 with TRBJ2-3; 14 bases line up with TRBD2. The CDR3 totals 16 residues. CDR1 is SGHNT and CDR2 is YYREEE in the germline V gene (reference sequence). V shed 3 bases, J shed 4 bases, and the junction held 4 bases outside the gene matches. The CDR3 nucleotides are TGTGCCAGCAGCTCTGGACTAGCGGGAGGATCAGATACGCAGTATTTT. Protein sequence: CASSSGLAGGSDTQYF.

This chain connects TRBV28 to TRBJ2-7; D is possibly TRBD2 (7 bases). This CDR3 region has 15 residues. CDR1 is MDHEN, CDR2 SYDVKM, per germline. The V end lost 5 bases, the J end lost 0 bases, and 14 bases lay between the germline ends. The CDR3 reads CASSPLGGASYEQYF. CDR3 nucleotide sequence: TGTGCCAGCAGTCCCCTAGGGGGGGCCTCCTACGAGCAGTACTTC.

The DNA of the CDR3 is TGTGCCAGCAAAACCGGGACCGTCAGCTCCTACGAGCAGTACTTC. It translates to CASKTGTVSSYEQYF. The chain carries TRBV6-5 and TRBJ2-7, with D perhaps matching TRBD1 or TRBD2 (5 bases each). Germline-derived CDR1 and CDR2 are MNHEY and SVGAGI. The CDR3 is 15 amino acids. Trimming stripped 7 bases from V and 0 bases from J, with 16 bases between.

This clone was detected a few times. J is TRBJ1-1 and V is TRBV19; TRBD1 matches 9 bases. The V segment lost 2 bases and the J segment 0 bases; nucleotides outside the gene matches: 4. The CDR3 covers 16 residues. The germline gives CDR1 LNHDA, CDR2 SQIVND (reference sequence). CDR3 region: CASSIPDRGMNTEAFF. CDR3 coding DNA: TGTGCCAGTAGTATACCGGACAGGGGTATGAACACTGAAGCTTTCTTT.

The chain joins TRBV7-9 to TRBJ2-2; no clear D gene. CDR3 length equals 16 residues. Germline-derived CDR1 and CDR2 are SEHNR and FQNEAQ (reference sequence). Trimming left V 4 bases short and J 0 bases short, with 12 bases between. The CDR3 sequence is CASSYRRAANTGELFF. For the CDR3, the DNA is TGTGCCAGCAGCTATCGTCGGGCGGCGAACACCGGGGAGCTGTTTTTT.

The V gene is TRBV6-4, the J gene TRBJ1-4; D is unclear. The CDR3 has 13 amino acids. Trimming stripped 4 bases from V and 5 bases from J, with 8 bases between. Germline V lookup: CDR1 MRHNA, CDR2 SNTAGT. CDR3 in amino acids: CASSVGRNEKLFF. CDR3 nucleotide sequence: TGTGCCAGCAGTGTGGGGAGGAATGAAAAACTGTTTTTT.

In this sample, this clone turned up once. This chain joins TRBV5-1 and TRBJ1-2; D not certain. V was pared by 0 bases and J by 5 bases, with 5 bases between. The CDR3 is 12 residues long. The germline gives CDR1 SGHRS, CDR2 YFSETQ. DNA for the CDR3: TGCGCCAGCAGCTTGGACAAATATGGCTACACCTTC. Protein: CASSLDKYGYTF.